What follows are 21 T cell receptor beta chains derived from one specimen sequenced in a study of T-cell memory formation after mild COVID-19. In TCRdb, the 5' RACE reads were re-called with MiXCR into one record per CDR3 protein. The repertoire holds approximately 290,000 distinct CDR3 sequences, with around 19% as singletons. The sequenced sample was PBMCs or a T cell subset sorted from them (not recorded which). The receptors derive from a man aged 18 to 30 who had mild COVID-19 (a few samples of this study predate the infection). Cell type and time point are not known.

The chain combines TRBV5-1 with TRBJ2-3, with 12 bases aligning to TRBD1. CDR3 length: 15 amino acids. CDR1 SGHRS and CDR2 YFSETQ come from the germline V gene. Trimming cost V 3 bases and J 4 bases; bases outside gene matches: 3. The CDR3 DNA is TGCGCCAGCAGCTACGGGACAGGGGGCGCAGATACGCAGTATTTT. It translates to CASSYGTGGADTQYF.

This clonotype has more than one count but fewer than ten. This chain joins TRBV5-5 and TRBJ2-7; D is perhaps TRBD2 (6 bases). V lost 4 bases and J lost 2, with 10 bases in between. In germline, CDR1 is SGHKS, CDR2 YYEKEE (reference sequence). The CDR3 covers 13 residues. Written as DNA, the CDR3 is TGTGCCAGCAGCGTGGGACTTGCCTACGAGCAGTACGTC. Translating gives CASSVGLAYEQYV.

The chain links TRBV5-1 to TRBJ2-5; no reliable D call. The CDR3 sequence is 13 residues long. Germline values: CDR1 SGHRS, CDR2 YFSETQ. V was shortened by 6 bases and J by 0 bases, with 9 bases between the two germline ends. CDR3 nucleotides: TGCGCCAGCATTGGGCCAAACCAAGAGACCCAGTACTTC. Its protein product is CASIGPNQETQYF.

The chain uses TRBV4-2 and TRBJ2-1, with TRBD2 identical over 10 bases. The CDR3 spans 17 residues. Germline trimming cut 0 bases from V and 6 bases from J; bases unmatched to any gene: 8. CDR1 and CDR2 from the germline V gene are LGHNA and YNFKEQ. DNA for the CDR3: TGTGCCAGCAGCCAAGAGGGAGGGCTAGCGGGGGTCAATGAGCAGTTCTTC. It encodes CASSQEGGLAGVNEQFF.

This clonotype was seen at least ten times. The genes are TRBV4-2 and TRBJ1-1; D is unresolved. The CDR3 contains 16 residues. CDR1 LGHNA and CDR2 YNFKEQ come from the germline V gene. V lost 1 base to trimming and J lost 13 bases, with 25 bases between them. The CDR3 protein is CASSQARFEVGKRDFF. CDR3 DNA sequence: TGTGCCAGCAGCCAAGCAAGGTTCGAGGTTGGGAAAAGGGATTTCTTT.

The chain's CDR3 is CASSLARAGELFF. DNA for the CDR3: TGTGCCAGCAGCTTAGCGAGAGCCGGGGAGCTGTTTTTT. The rearrangement uses TRBV7-2 and TRBJ2-2; D not certain. V was pared by 0 bases and J by 6 bases, with 5 bases between. Germline CDR1 reads SGHTA; CDR2 reads FQGNSA. This CDR3 contains 13 residues.

This clonotype was recorded a few times. The chain carries TRBV5-5 and TRBJ1-2; D ambiguous. The CDR3 contains 12 residues. Germline V gene sequence: CDR1 SGHKS, CDR2 YYEKEE (reference sequence). V was cut by 4 bases and J by 8 bases, with 12 bases left in between. This chain's CDR3 is CASSPGIYGYTF. The CDR3 coding sequence is TGTGCCAGCAGCCCCGGGATTTACGGCTACACCTTC. Together with reference TRBV5-5 and TRBJ1-2, the CDR3 gives the full variable domain: DAGVTQSPTHLIKTRGQQVTLRCSPISGHKSVSWYQQVLGQGPQFIFQYYEKEERGRGNFPDRFSARQFPNYSSELNVNALLLGDSALYLCASSPGIYGYTFGSGTRLTVV.

The chain carries TRBV27 and TRBJ2-7, with 9 bases identical to TRBD1. The CDR3 has 13 amino acids. Germline trimming cut 8 bases from V and 4 bases from J; bases unmatched to any gene: 6. Germline V gene data show CDR1 as MNHEY and CDR2 as SMNVEV (reference sequence). DNA for the CDR3: TGTGCCAGCGGGCCACAGGGGGCTTACGAGCAGTACTTC. Protein: CASGPQGAYEQYF.

The CDR3 sequence is CASSWRGTEETQYF. The CDR3 region has the DNA TGTGCCAGCAGTTGGAGGGGGACAGAAGAGACCCAGTACTTC. The rearrangement uses TRBV6-2 or TRBV6-3 and TRBJ2-5; D possibly corresponds to TRBD1 (7 bases). Germline V CDR1 and CDR2: MNHEY, SVGEGT. Trimming removed 4 bases from V and 3 bases from J, with 12 bases in between. The length of the CDR3 is 14 residues.

This rearrangement joins TRBV27 to TRBJ1-3; D perhaps matches TRBD1 (6 bases). Looked up from germline, CDR1 is MNHEY and CDR2 is SMNVEV (reference sequence). CDR3 length: 14 amino acids. V lost 7 bases and J lost 2, with 12 bases in between. The CDR3 region has the DNA TGTGCCAGCAAAGGACAGCTTGCTGGAAACACCATATATTTT. Its translation: CASKGQLAGNTIYF.

The chain is built from TRBV28 and TRBJ1-4; possible D gene TRBD1, 5 bases. V was trimmed by 6 bases and J by 0 bases, leaving 8 bases between them. The CDR3 covers 14 residues. The germline gives CDR1 MDHEN, CDR2 SYDVKM. The CDR3 nucleotides read TGTGCCAGCAGCGGGGCCTCAACTAATGAAAAACTGTTTTTT. Protein product: CASSGASTNEKLFF.

J is TRBJ1-3 and V is TRBV6-5; 8 bases line up with TRBD1. The CDR3 spans 15 residues. V shed 6 bases, J shed 4 bases, and the junction held 8 bases outside the gene matches. Germline loops: CDR1 MNHEY, CDR2 SVGAGI. This CDR3 is CASREQGARGNTIYF. The CDR3 region has the DNA TGTGCCAGCAGGGAGCAGGGGGCGCGAGGAAACACCATATATTTT.

This clonotype has a count of ten or more. The V gene is TRBV7-3, the J gene TRBJ1-1, with D possibly TRBD1 on 5 matching bases. Germline V gene lookup returns CDR1 SGHTA and CDR2 FQGTGA. The CDR3 contains 13 residues. V was clipped by 5 bases and J by 5 bases, with 12 bases between them. The CDR3 nucleotides read TGTGCCAGCAGCCACGACAGATGGACTGAAGCTTTCTTT. This gives the protein CASSHDRWTEAFF.

This clonotype has a handful of counts. The chain uses TRBV5-1 and TRBJ2-3, with D possibly being TRBD1 (6 bases). This CDR3 contains 14 residues. Trimming stripped 3 bases from V and 0 bases from J, with 8 bases between. CDR1 SGHRS and CDR2 YFSETQ come from the germline V gene. CDR3 in amino acids: CASSSDRSTDTQYF. CDR3 DNA: TGCGCCAGCAGCTCGGACAGAAGCACAGATACGCAGTATTTT.

J is TRBJ2-5 and V is TRBV5-1; 7 bases match TRBD2. The CDR3 sequence is 14 residues long. The V gene's germline CDR1 is SGHRS and CDR2 YFSETQ. V shed 4 bases and J 1 base; nucleotides not matched to a gene: 4. CDR3 residues: CASSQRLAQETQYF. In DNA, the CDR3 is TGCGCCAGCAGCCAGCGACTAGCCCAAGAGACCCAGTACTTC.

The V call is TRBV4-1, the J call TRBJ2-4, with a possible D match to TRBD1 (5 bases). V was cut by 4 bases and J by 6 bases, with 16 bases left in between. Germline CDR1 MGHRA, CDR2 YSYEKL. The CDR3 runs to 15 residues. The CDR3 DNA sequence: TGCGCCAGCAGCCCCGTGGACACAATTAGAAACATTCAGTACTTC. Encoded protein: CASSPVDTIRNIQYF.

In its sample, this clonotype was seen a few times. J is TRBJ2-5 and V is TRBV7-3; TRBD2 matches 8 bases. The CDR3 runs 15 residues. The junction had 10 bases not matched to a gene; V was cut back by 5 bases and J by 5 bases. Germline V gene data show CDR1 as SGHTA and CDR2 as FQGTGA. The CDR3 here is CASSRSSGTRETQYF. The CDR3 nucleotides are TGTGCCAGCAGCCGGAGTAGCGGGACTCGGGAGACCCAGTACTTC.

This clonotype was counted a few times. The rearrangement uses TRBV25-1 and TRBJ1-2, with D perhaps matching TRBD1 (6 bases). This CDR3 spans 17 amino acids. V lost 6 bases and J lost 7, with 27 bases in between. CDR1 is MGHDK, CDR2 SYGVNS, per germline. The CDR3 loop is CASRGLGDRLDPFGYTF. DNA of the CDR3: TGTGCCAGCAGGGGATTGGGAGACAGGTTGGACCCCTTTGGCTACACCTTC.

The J gene is TRBJ1-6, the V gene TRBV6-6, with 7 bases lining up with TRBD1. Unmatched junction bases numbered 3, after V lost 8 bases and J lost 8 bases. The germline V gene encodes CDR1 MNHNY and CDR2 SVGAGI (reference sequence). The CDR3 spans 12 residues. The CDR3: CASRDSHSPLHF. The CDR3, as DNA: TGTGCCAGCCGGGACAGCCATTCACCCCTCCACTTT.

The chain recombines TRBV9 with TRBJ1-2; a possible D gene is TRBD1 (6 bases). The CDR3 covers 17 residues. Between the trimmed V and J ends, which lost 0 bases and 2 bases, there was a span of 17 bases. Germline V gene data show CDR1 as SGDLS and CDR2 as YYNGEE. CDR3 in DNA: TGTGCCAGCAGCGTAGTCAGAGACACAGGGCCAAACTATGGCTACACCTTC. It is translated as CASSVVRDTGPNYGYTF.

The chain is built from TRBV10-3 and TRBJ1-2; no reliable D call. CDR1 ENHRY and CDR2 SYGVKD come from the germline V gene. The V gene lost 7 bases and the J gene lost 7 bases, with 10 bases spanning the gap. The CDR3 has 11 amino acids. This CDR3 is CAITSGSGYTF. As DNA, the CDR3 is TGTGCCATCACATCGGGGTCTGGCTACACCTTC.